Listed here are 13 T cell receptor beta chains from one sample, sequenced in a study of CD8 T cells in ankylosing spondylitis. Study-wide findings and caveats: What appeared characteristic of ankylosing spondylitis blood was a TCR beta motif of seven to nine highly homologous variants.

TCRdb ran MiXCR on the 5' RACE reads and lists one entry per CDR3 protein. The sample carries fewer than 550,000 distinct CDR3 sequences, about 5.7% recorded once. These TCRs' antigens remain unknown. Sequencing was carried out using blood, either unsorted or a sorted T cell fraction (not recorded which). These receptors all come from a male donor with ankylosing spondylitis.

This clonotype has only a few counts. The genes are TRBV20-1 and TRBJ2-1, with TRBD2 as a possible D gene (5 bases). Germline lookup yields CDR1 DFQATT and CDR2 SNEGSKA (reference sequence). This CDR3 has 15 residues. Trimming pared 5 bases from V and 0 bases from J, leaving 14 bases between. The chain's CDR3 is CSAHQRSSSYNEQFF. Written as DNA, the CDR3 is TGCAGTGCTCACCAGCGGTCCAGCTCCTACAATGAGCAGTTCTTC.

The rearrangement uses TRBV20-1 and TRBJ1-6; D remains unclear. Trimming removed 2 bases from V and 10 bases from J, with 12 bases in between. Looked up from germline, CDR1 is DFQATT and CDR2 is SNEGSKA (reference sequence). The CDR3 runs 13 residues. Here the CDR3 DNA reads TGCAGTGCTAGACTCCAAGGCGGGTCACCCCTCCACTTT. Protein: CSARLQGGSPLHF.

This clonotype has at least ten counts. V gene TRBV6-2 or TRBV6-3 combines with J gene TRBJ1-5; D gene unclear. Trimming left V 0 bases short and J 5 bases short, with 11 bases between. CDR3 size: 15 residues. The germline CDR1 and CDR2 sequences are MNHEY and SVGEGT. The chain's CDR3 is CASSYSTGEDQPQHF. The CDR3, as DNA: TGTGCCAGCAGTTACTCTACCGGGGAGGATCAGCCCCAGCATTTT.

This chain joins TRBV12-3 or TRBV12-4 and TRBJ2-3, with D possibly matching TRBD2 (5 bases). The germline V and J ends were trimmed by 5 bases and 4 bases, with 10 bases remaining between them. The CDR3 runs to 13 residues. The CDR3 protein is CASSVSAADTQYF. The DNA of the CDR3 is TGTGCCAGCAGTGTTAGCGCGGCAGATACGCAGTATTTT.

This clonotype was observed at least ten times. The rearrangement links TRBV6-2 or TRBV6-3 to TRBJ2-1, with D possibly being TRBD2 (6 bases). CDR1 MNHEY and CDR2 SVGEGT come from the germline V gene. This CDR3 is 17 amino acids long. Trimming stripped 0 bases from V and 14 bases from J, with 26 bases between. CDR3 loop: CASSYSGIIPIYGGEFF. The CDR3 nucleotides are TGTGCCAGCAGTTACTCGGGTATCATTCCGATATACGGGGGTGAGTTCTTC.

The chain employs TRBV5-8 and TRBJ1-5; TRBD1 might be the D (6 bases). Germline lookup yields CDR1 SGHTS and CDR2 YDEGEE. The CDR3 contains 16 residues. The V end lost 1 base, the J end lost 4 bases, and 15 bases lay between the germline ends. The CDR3 nucleotides read TGTGCCAGCAGCTTGTACAAGGGGGGCCGGAATCAGCCCCAGCATTTT. This codes for CASSLYKGGRNQPQHF.

This clonotype was counted a few times. The J gene is TRBJ2-7, the V gene TRBV12-3 or TRBV12-4, with D uncertain. V was clipped by 3 bases and J by 4 bases, with 10 bases between them. The CDR3 extends over 13 amino acids. The CDR3 sequence is CASSFATGYEQYF. For the CDR3, the DNA is TGTGCCAGCAGTTTCGCCACTGGATACGAGCAGTACTTC.

The chain employs TRBV29-1 and TRBJ2-7; 9 nucleotides line up with TRBD1. This CDR3 has 12 amino acids. The junction had 6 bases not matched to a gene; V was cut back by 6 bases and J by 6 bases. Germline lookup yields CDR1 SQVTM and CDR2 ANQGSEA. The CDR3 DNA reads TGCAGCGTGGCCCGGGACAGGGCCGAGCAGTACTTC. This sequence encodes CSVARDRAEQYF.

This clonotype was seen ten or more times. CDR3: CASSQPSRGLETQYF. CDR3 coding DNA: TGTGCCAGCAGCCAACCATCTAGGGGCTTAGAGACCCAGTACTTC. V usage is TRBV28 and J usage is TRBJ2-5; tentatively, D is TRBD1 (5 bases). The CDR3 runs to 15 residues. Germline-derived CDR1 and CDR2 are MDHEN and SYDVKM. V lost 6 bases and J 4 bases, leaving 18 bases between the germline ends.

The sample holds many counts of this clonotype. The chain employs TRBV7-2 and TRBJ2-5, with 9 bases matching TRBD2. CDR3 length: 15 amino acids. The trim removed 3 bases at V and 5 bases at J, leaving 7 bases unmatched. Germline V CDR1 and CDR2: SGHTA, FQGNSA. CDR3 region: CASSLRASGVETQYF. The DNA of the CDR3 is TGTGCCAGCAGCTTGAGGGCTAGCGGGGTTGAGACCCAGTACTTC.

About this clonotype itself: It may be a read error: a sequence one base away is much more abundant. The V gene is TRBV12-3 or TRBV12-4, the J gene TRBJ2-1; 7 nucleotides align to TRBD2. This CDR3 contains 16 residues. Germline trimming cut 3 bases from V and 9 bases from J; bases unmatched to any gene: 14. CDR3 sequence: CASSFHRGGVNTEQFF. The CDR3 coding sequence is TGTGCCAGCAGTTTTCATCGCGGGGGAGTAAACACTGAGCAGTTCTTC.

This clonotype was observed at least ten times. The chain recombines TRBV6-2 or TRBV6-3 with TRBJ2-1; 7 bases align to TRBD2. V dropped 6 bases and J dropped 9; count of bases not matched to a gene: 8. The germline V gene has CDR1 MNHEY and CDR2 SVGEGT. The CDR3 is made up of 13 amino acids. As DNA, the CDR3 is TGTGCCAGCAGCGCCACTAGCGTAGCTGAGCAGTTCTTC. It encodes CASSATSVAEQFF.

The table lists this clonotype with a few counts. A much larger clonotype is one base distant, so this may be a read error. This rearrangement joins TRBV7-9 to TRBJ1-3; D is uncertain. The CDR3 totals 11 residues. Germline-derived CDR1 and CDR2 are SEHNR and FQNEAQ (reference sequence). With 4 bases removed from V and 4 bases from J, the gap between germline ends came to 2 bases. The CDR3: CASSYGNTIYF. The CDR3, as DNA: TGTGCCAGCAGCTACGGAAACACCATATATTTT.